These 8 T cell receptor beta chains were all obtained from the same sample, sequenced in a study of blood T cell repertoires in COVID-19. TCRdb's table, derived via immunoSEQ multiplex PCR, lists solely in-frame clones and lacks some. The table records 350,000 or so clones, around 87% of them present only once. Sequenced sample: peripheral blood. Receptors originate from a man aged 18 to 29 with active or convalescent COVID-19.

This rearrangement joins TRBV6-2 or TRBV6-3 to TRBJ2-7, with 10 bases lining up with TRBD2. Germline V lookup: CDR1 MNHEY, CDR2 SVGEGT. The CDR3 contains 18 residues. The ends lost 2 bases at V and 1 base at J; junction bases unmatched: 11. The CDR3 reads CASSYEREGLRGSYEQYF. The CDR3 DNA follows: TGTGCCAGCAGTTACGAGCGGGAGGGGCTTCGCGGTTCCTACGAGCAGTACTTC.

This chain joins TRBV5-8 and TRBJ2-7, with a weak D call TRBD1 (5 bases). The V and J ends lost 0 bases and 5 bases respectively, with 12 bases between them. Germline V gene data show CDR1 as SGHTS and CDR2 as YDEGEE. The CDR3 contains 14 residues. Written as DNA, the CDR3 is TGTGCCAGCAGCTTGGACAGGCCCCTGCACGAGCAGTACTTC. Amino acids: CASSLDRPLHEQYF.

This clone appeared a few times. The chain recombines TRBV11-2 with TRBJ2-5; D perhaps matches TRBD1 (5 bases). The CDR3 consists of 14 residues. V lost 4 bases and J 2 bases, leaving 11 bases between the germline ends. Germline CDR1 SGHAT, CDR2 FQNNGV. The CDR3 spells CASSWGREQETQYF. The CDR3 DNA reads as TGTGCCAGCAGCTGGGGCAGGGAACAAGAGACCCAGTACTTC.

This chain's CDR3 is CATSRDRGGTGELFF. In DNA form, the CDR3 reads TGTGCCACCAGCAGAGATCGGGGGGGCACCGGGGAGCTGTTTTTT. The rearrangement joins TRBV15 to TRBJ2-2, with 8 bases that match TRBD2. The junction had 1 base not matched to a gene; V was cut back by 0 bases and J by 4 bases. The CDR3 loop spans 15 amino acids. Germline values: CDR1 LNHNV, CDR2 YYDKDF (reference sequence).

This chain joins TRBV9 and TRBJ2-6; D is possibly TRBD1 (5 bases). The CDR3 runs 15 residues. V lost 0 bases to trimming and J lost 6 bases, with 10 bases between them. Germline V gene lookup returns CDR1 SGDLS and CDR2 YYNGEE. The CDR3 here is CASSVVLGPANVLTF. CDR3 coding DNA: TGTGCCAGCAGCGTAGTTCTGGGGCCGGCCAACGTCCTGACTTTC.

V is TRBV6-5 and J is TRBJ2-2, with 10 nucleotides matching TRBD1. The V gene's germline CDR1 is MNHEY and CDR2 SVGAGI. V lost 6 bases and J lost 5; bases outside the gene matches: 3. This CDR3 is built from 14 residues. The CDR3 sequence: CASRRQGATGELFF. CDR3 DNA sequence: TGTGCCAGCAGAAGACAGGGGGCGACCGGGGAGCTGTTTTTT.

This clone was counted many times. The chain recombines TRBV18 with TRBJ2-3; tentative D call: TRBD1 (5 bases). Trimming took 5 bases from V and 3 from J, leaving 18 bases between them. The germline gives CDR1 KGHSH, CDR2 LQKENI. CDR3 length: 16 amino acids. CDR3 residues: CASSSWQMNRTDTQYF. The CDR3 DNA reads TGTGCCAGCTCATCATGGCAGATGAACAGGACAGATACGCAGTATTTT.

The chain links TRBV15 to TRBJ2-7, with TRBD2 as a possible D gene (6 bases). This CDR3 spans 17 amino acids. V was cut by 4 bases and J by 0 bases, with 19 bases left in between. Germline V CDR1 and CDR2: LNHNV, YYDKDF (reference sequence). CDR3 bases: TGTGCCACCAGCACCGGGACTGATGTATGGAGCTCCTACGAGCAGTACTTC. Translation: CATSTGTDVWSSYEQYF.